The source of this T cell receptor beta chain is a study of beta chain features in type 1 diabetes. General study points: Small HLA sub-analyses could not settle whether HLA shapes TCRB rearrangement. PCR, the amplification step, might favor shorter templates, equally in patients and controls. Highly expressing activated T cells could be over-counted with a cDNA template. Type 1 diabetes patients had moderately but significantly shorter TCRB CDR3s in all four CD4+ subsets. The study found that naive, central memory and Treg TCRB repertoires appeared more similar in patients than in healthy donors.

This clone turned up a few times. Its antigen is not identified. The sequenced template was cDNA made from the entire isolated RNA. Measured with immunoSEQ multiplex PCR; TCRdb has only the in-frame clones, and not every one. Among under 300,000 clones listed, approximately 15% were seen once. The CDR3 consists of 10 residues. V was pared by 6 bases and J by 7 bases, with 8 bases between. CDR1 is DFQATT and CDR2 is SNEGSKA in the germline V gene (reference sequence). This sequence joins TRBV20-1 and TRBJ2-3, with D uncertain. Sequenced sample: naive CD4+ T cells from blood. The sequence came from a man aged 25 to 40 with type 1 diabetes. The CDR3 DNA follows: TGCAGTGCCGCCAACTATACGCAGTATTTT. Its protein is CSAANYTQYF.